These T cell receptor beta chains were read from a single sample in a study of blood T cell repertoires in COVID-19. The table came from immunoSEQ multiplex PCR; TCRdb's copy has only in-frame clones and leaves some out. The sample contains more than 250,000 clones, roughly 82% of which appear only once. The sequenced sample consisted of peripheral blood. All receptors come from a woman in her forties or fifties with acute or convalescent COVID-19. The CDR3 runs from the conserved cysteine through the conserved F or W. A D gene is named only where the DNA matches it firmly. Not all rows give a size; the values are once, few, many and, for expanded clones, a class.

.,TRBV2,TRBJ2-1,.,TGTGCCAGCAGTACCCTAGCGAGCAATGAGCAGTTCTTC,CASSTLASNEQFF
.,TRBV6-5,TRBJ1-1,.,TGTGCCAGCAGCCGGACAGCCAACACTGAAGCTTTCTTT,CASSRTANTEAFF
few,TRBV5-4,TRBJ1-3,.,TGTGCCGGACAGTCTTTCTCTGGAAACACCATATATTTT,CAGQSFSGNTIYF
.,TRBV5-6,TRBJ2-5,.,TGTGCCAGCAGCTTGCCAGACCAAGAGACCCAGTACTTC,CASSLPDQETQYF
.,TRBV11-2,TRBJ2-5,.,TGTGCCAGCAGCCCATCGGGACTCCCAGAGACCCAGTACTTC,CASSPSGLPETQYF
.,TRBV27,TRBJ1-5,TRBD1,TGTGCCAGCAGTTCTATACAGGGGGCAGGACAGCCCCAGCATTTT,CASSSIQGAGQPQHF
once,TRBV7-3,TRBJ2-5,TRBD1,TGTGCCAGCAGCTCCGGGGGAGGGACAGGGACGTGGGAGACCCAGTACTTC,CASSSGGGTGTWETQYF
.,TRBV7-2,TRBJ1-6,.,TGTGCCAGCAGCTTACGGTCCTTCATTTTTCTAGATAATTCACCCCTCCACTTT,CASSLRSFIFLDNSPLHF
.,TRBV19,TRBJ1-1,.,TGTGCCAGTAGTATTAGTTCGAACACTGAAGCTTTCTTT,CASSISSNTEAFF
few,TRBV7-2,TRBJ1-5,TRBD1,TGTGCCAGCAGCAAGGGACAGACCAACAATCAGCCCCAGCATTTT,CASSKGQTNNQPQHF
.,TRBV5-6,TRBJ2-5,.,TGTGCCAGCAGCTTGGGTAGTAGCGGAGAGACCCAGTACTTC,CASSLGSSGETQYF
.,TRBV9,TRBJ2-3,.,TGTGCCAGCTCTCGCGAGGGCCGGGGCACAGATACGCAGTATTTT,CASSREGRGTDTQYF
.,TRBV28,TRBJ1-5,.,TGTGCCAGCAGAGGGGGAAGAGTTCAGCCCCAGCATTTT,CASRGGRVQPQHF
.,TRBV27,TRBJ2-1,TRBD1,TGTGCCACAGGGGGAGCGGACCGATACAATGAGCAGTTCTTC,CATGGADRYNEQFF
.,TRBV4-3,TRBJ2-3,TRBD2,TGCGCCAGCAGCCAAGATAGTGCTAGCGGGAAGCAGTATTTT,CASSQDSASGKQYF
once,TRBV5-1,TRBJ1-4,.,TGCGCCAGCAGTCAGGGGCAGGGTAGTGAAAAACTGTTTTTT,CASSQGQGSEKLFF
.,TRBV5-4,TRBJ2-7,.,TGTGCCAGCAGCTTGGGGGGAGCCTTCTACGAGCAGTACTTC,CASSLGGAFYEQYF
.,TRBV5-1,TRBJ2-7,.,TGCGCCAGCAGCTCCGGGTCCTACTCCTACGAGCAGTACTTC,CASSSGSYSYEQYF
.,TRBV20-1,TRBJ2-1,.,TGCAGTATAGGGCGGGATGAGCAGTTCTTC,CSIGRDEQFF
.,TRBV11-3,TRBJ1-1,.,TGTGCCAGCAGCTCCCAAATTAGCACTGAAGCTTTCTTT,CASSSQISTEAFF
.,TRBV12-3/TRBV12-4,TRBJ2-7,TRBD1,TGTGCCAGCAGTACAGGGGTAGGCGAGCAGTACTTC,CASSTGVGEQYF
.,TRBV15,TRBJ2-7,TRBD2,TGTGCCACCAGCAGAGATCAGGGAGGGAACTCCTACGAGCAGTACTTC,CATSRDQGGNSYEQYF
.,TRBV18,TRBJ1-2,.,TGTGCCAGCTCCCGGGGAGGGCTGTCGAACTATGGCTACACCTTC,CASSRGGLSNYGYTF
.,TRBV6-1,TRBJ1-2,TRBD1,TGTGCCAGCAGTGAAGGGACCAGGGGGGAAGGCTACACCTTC,CASSEGTRGEGYTF
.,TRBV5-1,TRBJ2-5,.,TGCGCCAGCAGCAGTGGTCAGGCGGGCCAAGAGACCCAGTACTTC,CASSSGQAGQETQYF
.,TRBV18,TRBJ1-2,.,TGTGCCAGCTCACTGCGCCCCCCCTCGGATCTAGGAGGCTATGGCTACACCTTC,CASSLRPPSDLGGYGYTF
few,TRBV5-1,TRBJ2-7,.,TGCGCCAGCAGCGAATTAGGGAGCTTATTCTACGAGCAGTACTTC,CASSELGSLFYEQYF
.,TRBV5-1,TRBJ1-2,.,TGCGCCAGCAGGGAACTTGGACAGAACTATGGCTACACCTTC,CASRELGQNYGYTF
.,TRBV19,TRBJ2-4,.,TGTGCCAGTAACAAACAGGGCACCAAAAACATTCAGTACTTC,CASNKQGTKNIQYF
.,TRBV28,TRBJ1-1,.,TGTGCCAGCGGGACGGACAGAATGAACACTGAAGCTTTCTTT,CASGTDRMNTEAFF
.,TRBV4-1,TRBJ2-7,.,TGCGCCAGCAGCCAAGTTCAGGCCGAGCAGTACTTC,CASSQVQAEQYF
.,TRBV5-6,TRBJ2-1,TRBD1,TGTGCCAGCAGCCCGAACGGACAGGGAGATTACAATGAGCAGTTCTTC,CASSPNGQGDYNEQFF
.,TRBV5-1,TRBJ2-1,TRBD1,TGCGCCAGCAGCACCTCCGGGACAGAGTACAATGAGCAGTTCTTC,CASSTSGTEYNEQFF
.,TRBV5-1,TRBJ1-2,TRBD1,TGCGCCAGCGGACAGGGTTCGGATGGCTACACCTTC,CASGQGSDGYTF
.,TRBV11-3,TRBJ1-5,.,TGTGCCAGCAGCTTAGATCACTGGGGGGGGCAGCCCCAGCATTTT,CASSLDHWGGQPQHF
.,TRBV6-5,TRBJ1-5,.,TGTGCCAGCAGTTACCTCCGGGGTCAGCCCCAGCATTTT,CASSYLRGQPQHF
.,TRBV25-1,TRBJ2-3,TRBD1,TGTGCCAGCAGTCGAGGACAGGGGATAGATACGCAGTATTTT,CASSRGQGIDTQYF
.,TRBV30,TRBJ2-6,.,TGTGCCTCGCGAACAGGAGCTCCTCGCCCTGGGGCCAACGTCCTGACTTTC,CASRTGAPRPGANVLTF
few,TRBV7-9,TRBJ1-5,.,TGTGCCAGCAGCTTAGAGGGTCGCAGGGGAAGCAATCAGCCCCAGCATTTT,CASSLEGRRGSNQPQHF
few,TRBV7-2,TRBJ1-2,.,TGTGCCAGCAGCGACAGCGGGAGGGTTCTGGTCTACACCTTC,CASSDSGRVLVYTF
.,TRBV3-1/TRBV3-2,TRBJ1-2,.,TGTGCCAGCAGTCAGAGAGAGACAGCGATTTATGGCTACACCTTC,CASSQRETAIYGYTF
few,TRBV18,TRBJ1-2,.,TGTGCCAGCTCACCACGCACGGGCACAGGGCGGTCCTATGGCTACACCTTC,CASSPRTGTGRSYGYTF
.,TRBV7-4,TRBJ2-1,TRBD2,TGTGCCAGGGTAGCGGGAAGGTGCGATGAGCAGTTCTTC,CARVAGRCDEQFF
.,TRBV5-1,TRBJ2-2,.,TGCGCCAGCAGCTTGGGTCGGTGGAACACCGGGGAGCTGTTTTTT,CASSLGRWNTGELFF
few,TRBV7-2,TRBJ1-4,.,TGTGCCAGCAGCTTATCTGAACAGCCAAATGAAAAACTGTTTTTT,CASSLSEQPNEKLFF
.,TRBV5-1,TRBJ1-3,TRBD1,TGCGCCAGCAGCTGGGACAGCTCTGGAAACACCATATATTTT,CASSWDSSGNTIYF
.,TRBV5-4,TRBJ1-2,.,TGTGCCAGCAGCTTGGCGGACAGATATAACTATGGCTACACCTTC,CASSLADRYNYGYTF
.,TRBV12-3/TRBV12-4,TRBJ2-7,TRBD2,TGTGCCAGCGGCCGACTAGCGGACTACGAGCAGTACTTC,CASGRLADYEQYF
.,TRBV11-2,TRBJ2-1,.,TGTGCCAGCAGCTCACTCGCGGGATCGGGTGAGCAGTTCTTC,CASSSLAGSGEQFF
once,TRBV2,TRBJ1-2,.,TGTGCCAGCAGCATCGGTGGCTATGGCTACACCTTC,CASSIGGYGYTF
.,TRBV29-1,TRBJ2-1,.,TGCAGCGGGTATTCGACAGGGAGGTATGAGCAGTTCTTC,CSGYSTGRYEQFF
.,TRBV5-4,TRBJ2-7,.,TGTGCCAGCAGCTTGGATCAGGTCTTTGACGAGCAGTACTTC,CASSLDQVFDEQYF
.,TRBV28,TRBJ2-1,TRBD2,TGTGCCAGCAGTTTAATATCTAGCGGGAGTTTTGAGCAGTTCTTC,CASSLISSGSFEQFF
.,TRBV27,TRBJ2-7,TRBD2,TGTGCCAGCAGTTTTTTAGGCAGCGGGAACAAGAACGAGCAGTACTTC,CASSFLGSGNKNEQYF